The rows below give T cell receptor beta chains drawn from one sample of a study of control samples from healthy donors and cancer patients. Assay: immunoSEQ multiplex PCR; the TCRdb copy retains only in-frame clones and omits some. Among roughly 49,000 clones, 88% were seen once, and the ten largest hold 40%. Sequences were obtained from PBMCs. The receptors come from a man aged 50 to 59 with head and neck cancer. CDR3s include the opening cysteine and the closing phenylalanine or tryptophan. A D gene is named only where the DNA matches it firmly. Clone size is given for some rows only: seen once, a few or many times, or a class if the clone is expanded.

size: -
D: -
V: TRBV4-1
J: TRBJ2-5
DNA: TGCGCCAGCAGCCCTCGGGCAGGGCAAGAGACCCAGTACTTC
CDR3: CASSPRAGQETQYF

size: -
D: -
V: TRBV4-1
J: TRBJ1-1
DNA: TGCGCCAGCAGCCAATCGACAGTTCTCTGGACTGAAGCTTTCTTT
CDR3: CASSQSTVLWTEAFF

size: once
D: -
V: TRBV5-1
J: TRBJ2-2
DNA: TGCGCCAGCAAAAGAGAGGCCGGGGAGCTGTTTTTT
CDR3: CASKREAGELFF

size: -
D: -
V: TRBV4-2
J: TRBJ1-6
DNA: TGTGCCAGCAGCCAAGCCGCGGGGAGGGACGCCCCGTTCCCCCTCCACTTT
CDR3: CASSQAAGRDAPFPLHF

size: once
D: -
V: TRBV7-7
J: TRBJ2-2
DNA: TGTGCCAGCAGCTTAGCCGGGAAAGGGGAGCTGTTTTTT
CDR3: CASSLAGKGELFF

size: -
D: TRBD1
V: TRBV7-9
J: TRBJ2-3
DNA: TGTGCCAGCTTCCGGGACAGGAGCACAGATACGCAGTATTTT
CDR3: CASFRDRSTDTQYF

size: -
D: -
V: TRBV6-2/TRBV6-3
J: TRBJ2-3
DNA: TGTGCCAGCAGTTTCACAGGGACTTACACAGATACGCAGTATTTT
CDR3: CASSFTGTYTDTQYF

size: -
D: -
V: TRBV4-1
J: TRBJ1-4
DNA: TGCGCCAGCAGCCAAGAGCCCCACGGGGTTCTTTCTGAAAAACTGTTTTTT
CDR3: CASSQEPHGVLSEKLFF

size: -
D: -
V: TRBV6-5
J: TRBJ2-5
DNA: TGTGCCAGCAGTTTTGGCAGGGGCTACCAAGAGACCCAGTACTTC
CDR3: CASSFGRGYQETQYF

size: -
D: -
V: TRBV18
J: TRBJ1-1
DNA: TGTGCCAGCTCACCACCCTGGTCGTCAGGGGTTGCGAACACTGAAGCTTTCTTT
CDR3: CASSPPWSSGVANTEAFF

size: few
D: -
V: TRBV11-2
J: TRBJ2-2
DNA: TGTGCCAGCAGCCACCGGGTCGGGACGAACACCGGGGAGCTGTTTTTT
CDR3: CASSHRVGTNTGELFF

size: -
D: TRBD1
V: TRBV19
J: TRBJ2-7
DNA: TGTGCCAGTAGTATAGTTTGGGGACAGATCTACGAGCAGTACTTC
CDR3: CASSIVWGQIYEQYF

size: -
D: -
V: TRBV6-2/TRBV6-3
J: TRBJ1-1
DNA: TGTGCCAGCAGCCGATCCTTCACAGGGAGGGACACTGAAGCTTTCTTT
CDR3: CASSRSFTGRDTEAFF

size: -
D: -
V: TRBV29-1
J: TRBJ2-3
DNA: TGCAGCGTTGAGTCGACTAGCACAGATACGCAGTATTTT
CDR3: CSVESTSTDTQYF

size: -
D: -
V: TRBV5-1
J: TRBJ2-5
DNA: TGCGCCAGCAGCTTCAGCGCGGGGCCCGCGGAGACCCAGTACTTC
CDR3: CASSFSAGPAETQYF

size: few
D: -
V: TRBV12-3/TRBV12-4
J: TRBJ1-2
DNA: TGTGCCAGCAGTTGGACTGGAGGCTACACCTTC
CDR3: CASSWTGGYTF

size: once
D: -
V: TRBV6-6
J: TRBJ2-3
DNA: TGTGCCAGCAGCCCCACAGATACGCAGTATTTT
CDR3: CASSPTDTQYF

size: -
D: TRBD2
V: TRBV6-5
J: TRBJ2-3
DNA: TGTGCCAGCAGTTACTCAGGGACTAGTTTTGATACGCAGTATTTT
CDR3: CASSYSGTSFDTQYF

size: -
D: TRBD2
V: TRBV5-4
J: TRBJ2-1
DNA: TGTGCCAGCAGCCTTGGAGTAGCGGGGGAGCAGTTCTTC
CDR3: CASSLGVAGEQFF

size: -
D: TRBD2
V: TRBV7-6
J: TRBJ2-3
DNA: TGTGCCAGCAGCCGTCGGACTAGCGGATACACAGATACGCAGTATTTT
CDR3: CASSRRTSGYTDTQYF

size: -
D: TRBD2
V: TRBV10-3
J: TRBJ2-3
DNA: TGTGCCACCAAGCGGGAGGGCCCATCGGGCACAGATACGCAGTATTTT
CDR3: CATKREGPSGTDTQYF

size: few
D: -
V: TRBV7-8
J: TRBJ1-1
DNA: TGTGCCAGCAGCTCCAGGGTTGCTTCTGAAGCTTTCTTT
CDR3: CASSSRVASEAFF

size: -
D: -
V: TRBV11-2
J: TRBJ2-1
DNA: TGTGCCAGCAGCCATCCCGGGAGTAATGAGCAGTTCTTC
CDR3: CASSHPGSNEQFF

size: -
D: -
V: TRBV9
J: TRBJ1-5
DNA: TGTGCCAGCAGCGTAGGTCCGGGAGGGAATCAGCCCCAGCATTTT
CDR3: CASSVGPGGNQPQHF

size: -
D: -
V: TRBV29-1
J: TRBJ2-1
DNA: TGCAGCGCGGCCAGGCCCCCTAATGAGCAGTTCTTC
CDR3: CSAARPPNEQFF

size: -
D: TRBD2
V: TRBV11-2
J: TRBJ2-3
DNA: TGTGCCAGCAGGGCTAGCGGGGGGCTTAACACAGATACGCAGTATTTT
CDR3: CASRASGGLNTDTQYF

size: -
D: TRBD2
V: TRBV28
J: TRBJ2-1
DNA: TGTGCCAGCAGTTCAGTAGCGGGATACTACAATGAGCAGTTCTTC
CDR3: CASSSVAGYYNEQFF

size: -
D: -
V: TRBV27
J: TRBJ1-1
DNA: TGTGCCAGCAGTTTATTACGGGCCCGAGGGCCTGGCACTGAAGCTTTCTTT
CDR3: CASSLLRARGPGTEAFF

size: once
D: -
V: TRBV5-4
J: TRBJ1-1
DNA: TGTGCCAGCAGCTTGTTTGTAGGAAACACTGAAGCTTTCTTT
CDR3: CASSLFVGNTEAFF

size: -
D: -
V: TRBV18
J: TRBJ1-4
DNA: TGTGCCAGCTCACCGACATTGGCTAATGAAAAACTGTTTTTT
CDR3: CASSPTLANEKLFF

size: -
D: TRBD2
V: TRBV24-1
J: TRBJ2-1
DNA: TGTGCCACCAGTACCGGGACTAGCGGGGGGGAGTTCTTC
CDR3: CATSTGTSGGEFF

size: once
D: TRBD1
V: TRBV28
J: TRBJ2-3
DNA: TGTGCCAGCAGTCCCAGCCCGGGACAGGGGAGGGGGTCAGATACGCAGTATTTT
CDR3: CASSPSPGQGRGSDTQYF

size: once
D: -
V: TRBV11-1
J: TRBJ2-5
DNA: TGTGCCAGCAGCTTAGCGCTGGTGGGAGGATTAGAGACCCAGTACTTC
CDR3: CASSLALVGGLETQYF

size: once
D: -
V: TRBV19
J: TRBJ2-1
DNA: TGTGCCAGTAGTATGGTGTGGGGGGCGGTCTACAATGAGCAGTTCTTC
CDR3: CASSMVWGAVYNEQFF